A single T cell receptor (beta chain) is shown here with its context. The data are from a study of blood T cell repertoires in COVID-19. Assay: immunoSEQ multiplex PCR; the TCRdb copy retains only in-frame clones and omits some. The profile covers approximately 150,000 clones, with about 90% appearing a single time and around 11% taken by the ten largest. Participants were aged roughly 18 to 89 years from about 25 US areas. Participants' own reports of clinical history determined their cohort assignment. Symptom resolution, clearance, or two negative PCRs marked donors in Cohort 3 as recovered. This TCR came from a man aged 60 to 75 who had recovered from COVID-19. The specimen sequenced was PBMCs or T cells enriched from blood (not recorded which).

DNA of the CDR3: TGTGCCAGCAGCAGAAGCGGGGACGTCTACGAGCAGTACTTC. Protein: CASSRSGDVYEQYF. The chain combines TRBV5-4 with TRBJ2-7; 7 nucleotides line up with TRBD2. Trimming at V came to 4 bases and at J to 3 bases, leaving 7 bases not matched to a gene. This CDR3 region has 14 residues. Germline V gives CDR1 SGHNT, CDR2 YYREEE (reference sequence).